This T cell receptor (beta chain) was sequenced for a study of blood T cell repertoires in COVID-19. Study-level information: COVID-19 samples from acute and convalescent phases originated in the United States, Italy and Spain. The cDNA or gDNA used as material had been derived from T cells, B-cell-depleted T cells, or PBMCs.

This clone was seen once. Those enrolled in Seattle joined during active infection and were followed longitudinally afterward. Original data processing: Using reference gene primer amplification, nucleated cell counts were estimated. Clones were sequenced by immunoSEQ multiplex PCR, and TCRdb holds only the in-frame ones, with some missing. V and J calls and clone size are those listed in that table; D and trimming were worked out from the DNA. The sample gives roughly 240,000 clones, 86% of which show up once; about 6% is in the top ten. This clonotype originated in a woman aged 80 or over with COVID-19, enrolled during active disease. Sequenced sample: peripheral blood.

The CDR3 loop is CASSSLAGAPGGTDTQYF. CDR3 DNA: TGTGCCAGCAGCTCCCTAGCGGGGGCCCCGGGGGGCACAGATACGCAGTATTTT. The chain uses TRBV7-9 and TRBJ2-3; 10 bases align to TRBD2. Germline CDR1 reads SEHNR; CDR2 reads FQNEAQ (reference sequence). The V segment lost 4 bases and the J segment 1 base; nucleotides outside the gene matches: 11. This CDR3 region has 18 residues.